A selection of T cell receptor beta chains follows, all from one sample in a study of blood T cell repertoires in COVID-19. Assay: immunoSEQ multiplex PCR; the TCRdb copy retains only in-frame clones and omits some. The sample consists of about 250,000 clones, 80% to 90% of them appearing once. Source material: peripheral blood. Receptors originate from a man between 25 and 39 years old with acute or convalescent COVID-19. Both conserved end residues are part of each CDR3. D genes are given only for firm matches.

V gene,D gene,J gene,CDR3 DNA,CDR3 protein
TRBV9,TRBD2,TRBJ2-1,TGTGCCAGCAGCCCACAGCCAGGGACTAGCGGCAACAATGAGCAGTTCTTC,CASSPQPGTSGNNEQFF
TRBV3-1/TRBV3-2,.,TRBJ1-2,TGTGCCAGCTCACGGGGGAACTATGGCTACACCTTC,CASSRGNYGYTF
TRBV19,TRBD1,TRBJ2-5,TGTGCCAGTAGTATAGGAGGGGGCAGGCAGTGGACCCAGTACTTC,CASSIGGGRQWTQYF
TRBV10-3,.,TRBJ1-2,TGTGCCATCAGCCCTATGGAGGGACGCTATGGCTACACCTTC,CAISPMEGRYGYTF
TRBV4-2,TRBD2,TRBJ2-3,TGTGCCAGCAGCCAGGTTAGCGGGGGGCAGGTAACAGATACGCAGTATTTT,CASSQVSGGQVTDTQYF
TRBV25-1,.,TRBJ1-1,TGTGCCAGCAGTGAACAGGGGACCGACACTGAAGCTTTCTTT,CASSEQGTDTEAFF
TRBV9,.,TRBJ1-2,TGTGCCAGCAGCGTAGCGCCTCAGACTCATGGCTACACCTTC,CASSVAPQTHGYTF
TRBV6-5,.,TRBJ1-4,TGTGCCAGCAGTTACAGGGGCCGGAATGAAAAACTGTTTTTT,CASSYRGRNEKLFF
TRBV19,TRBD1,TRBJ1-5,TGTGCCAGTAGTATAGCTGGGGACAGGGGAAGCAATCAGCCCCAGCATTTT,CASSIAGDRGSNQPQHF
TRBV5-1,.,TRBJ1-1,TGCGCCAGCAGCCCCGGGGGGGGGAGGACTGAAGCTTTCTTT,CASSPGGGRTEAFF
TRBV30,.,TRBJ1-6,TGTGCCTGGAGTGTACGGCAGGGTTATTCACCCCTCCACTTT,CAWSVRQGYSPLHF
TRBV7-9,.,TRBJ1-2,TGTGCCAGCAGCTTACAGAGCACTACCTATGGCTACACCTTC,CASSLQSTTYGYTF